The rows below give T cell receptor beta chains drawn from one sample of a study of blood T cell repertoires in COVID-19. Method: immunoSEQ multiplex PCR; TCRdb's copy keeps in-frame clones and lacks some. The sample has roughly 200,000 clones, more than 75% seen once. The sequenced sample was peripheral blood. These receptors all come from a person aged 65 to 79 with COVID-19, enrolled during active disease. The CDR3 runs from the conserved cysteine through the conserved F or W. The D gene is left open where the match is weak. Clone size appears in some rows only: once, few, many, or a class for an expanded clone.

d_call	v_call	clone_size	j_call	cdr3_nt	cdr3_aa
-	TRBV10-3	-	TRBJ2-3	TGTGCCATCAGTCAGGGCAGACGTAGCACAGATACGCAGTATTTT	CAISQGRRSTDTQYF
-	TRBV30	-	TRBJ2-7	TGTGCCTGGAGTGTACTGGGTGGGGCGCTCTCTCGCGAGCAGTACTTC	CAWSVLGGALSREQYF
-	TRBV5-6	-	TRBJ1-2	TGTGCCAGCGTACTAGGACGAAACTATGGCTACACCTTC	CASVLGRNYGYTF
-	TRBV7-3	-	TRBJ1-2	TGTGCCAGCAGCTTAAACAGGGACGGCTACACCTTC	CASSLNRDGYTF
-	TRBV5-1	-	TRBJ1-4	TGCGCCAGCAGCTTGTTGTCTCCCGTAAATGAAAAACTGTTTTTT	CASSLLSPVNEKLFF
-	TRBV28	few	TRBJ1-5	TGTGCCAGCAGTTTATTATCGGTCCGGGGGGGGCCCCAGCATTTT	CASSLLSVRGGPQHF
TRBD1	TRBV19	-	TRBJ2-7	TGTGCCAGTAGTCCTAGAAATGACGGACAGGGGCAGTACTTC	CASSPRNDGQGQYF
TRBD1	TRBV9	-	TRBJ1-4	TGTGCCAGCAGCAAGACAGGGGGCCATAGTGAAAAACTGTTTTTT	CASSKTGGHSEKLFF
-	TRBV10-3	-	TRBJ1-4	TGTGCCATAAGGGGCAGGTTAGACGAAAAACTGTTTTTT	CAIRGRLDEKLFF
TRBD2	TRBV4-1	few	TRBJ2-2	TGCGCCAGCAGCCAAGTTTCGCGACTAGCGGACTCCACCGGGGAGCTGTTTTTT	CASSQVSRLADSTGELFF
TRBD1	TRBV28	few	TRBJ1-1	TGTGCCAGCAGTGACCCGGCAGGGGGCACTGAAGCTTTCTTT	CASSDPAGGTEAFF
-	TRBV27	-	TRBJ1-2	TGTGCCAGCAGTTTTTCAGGGAACGGCTACACCTTC	CASSFSGNGYTF
-	TRBV7-2	-	TRBJ2-3	TGTGCCAGCAGCTTGATACAGGGTGATACGCAGTATTTT	CASSLIQGDTQYF
TRBD2	TRBV6-1	-	TRBJ2-7	TGTGCCAGCAGTGACCTAGCGGGGCACGCCTACGAGCAGTACTTC	CASSDLAGHAYEQYF
TRBD1	TRBV2	-	TRBJ2-7	TGTGCCAGCAGTGAAGATTACAGGACAGGGTCATACGAGCAGTACTTC	CASSEDYRTGSYEQYF
-	TRBV15	-	TRBJ2-7	TGTGCCACCAGCAGGGACACCGCTTACGAGCAGTACTTC	CATSRDTAYEQYF
-	TRBV28	-	TRBJ1-2	TGTGCCAGCTCATTCTCAGTTATTCCTGGCTACACCTTC	CASSFSVIPGYTF
TRBD1	TRBV24-1	-	TRBJ1-1	TGTGCCACCAGTGATTCAGGACAGGGAGGCACTGAAGCTTTCTTT	CATSDSGQGGTEAFF
TRBD2	TRBV6-4	-	TRBJ2-1	TGTGCCAGCAGCCCCCTAGCGGGAGACTACAATGAGCAGTTCTTC	CASSPLAGDYNEQFF
-	TRBV12-3/TRBV12-4	-	TRBJ1-1	TGTGCCAGCAGTCCGAGGGGGACCGAAGCTTTCTTT	CASSPRGTEAFF
-	TRBV6-2/TRBV6-3	-	TRBJ1-6	TGTGCCAGCAGTAACAGTTATTCACCCCTCCACTTT	CASSNSYSPLHF
-	TRBV4-1	-	TRBJ2-2	TGCGCCAGCAGCCAGAGCGACAGGTCAGTCGGGGAGCTGTTTTTT	CASSQSDRSVGELFF
-	TRBV7-8	-	TRBJ1-6	TGTGCCAGCAGCTTAGCGCCCCAATGGGGCGAAAATTCACCCCTCCACTTT	CASSLAPQWGENSPLHF
TRBD2	TRBV3-1/TRBV3-2	-	TRBJ2-7	TGTGCCAGCAGCCGGACGGGACTAGCGGGTTTTGAGCAGTACTTC	CASSRTGLAGFEQYF